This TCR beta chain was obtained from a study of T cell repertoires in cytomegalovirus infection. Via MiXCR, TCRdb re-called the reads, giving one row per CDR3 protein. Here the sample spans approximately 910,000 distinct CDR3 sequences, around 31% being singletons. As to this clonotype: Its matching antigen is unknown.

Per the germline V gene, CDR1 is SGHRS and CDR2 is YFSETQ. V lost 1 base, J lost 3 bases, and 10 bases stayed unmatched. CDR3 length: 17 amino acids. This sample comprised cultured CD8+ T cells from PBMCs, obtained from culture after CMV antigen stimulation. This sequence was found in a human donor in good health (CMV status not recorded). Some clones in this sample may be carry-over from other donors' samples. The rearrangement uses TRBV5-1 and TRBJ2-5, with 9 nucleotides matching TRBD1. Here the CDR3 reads CASSLTRGTGSEETQYF. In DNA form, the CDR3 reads TGCGCCAGCAGCTTGACGAGGGGGACAGGGTCGGAAGAGACCCAGTACTTC.